This T cell receptor beta chain comes out of a study of T cells in Graves' hyperthyroidism and ophthalmopathy. There are 14 residues in the CDR3. Germline V gives CDR1 MNHNS, CDR2 SASEGT. V was shortened by 8 bases and J by 3 bases, with 14 bases between the two germline ends. Amplified TCR beta CDR3 regions came from RNA transcripts. With the HTBI primer set, the TCR CDR3 went through a first round of RT-PCR. Using its own MiXCR run on the multiplex PCR reads, TCRdb lists one record per CDR3 protein. The sample holds under 650,000 distinct CDR3 sequences, about 17% seen once. The V call is TRBV6-1, the J call TRBJ1-5; D gene uncertain. Material for sequencing was blood. The receptor comes from a woman under 40 with Graves' hyperthyroidism. The CDR3 region has the DNA TGTGCCAGCTCTATCCCGGCGACCAATCAGCCCCAGCATTTT. Translated: CASSIPATNQPQHF.